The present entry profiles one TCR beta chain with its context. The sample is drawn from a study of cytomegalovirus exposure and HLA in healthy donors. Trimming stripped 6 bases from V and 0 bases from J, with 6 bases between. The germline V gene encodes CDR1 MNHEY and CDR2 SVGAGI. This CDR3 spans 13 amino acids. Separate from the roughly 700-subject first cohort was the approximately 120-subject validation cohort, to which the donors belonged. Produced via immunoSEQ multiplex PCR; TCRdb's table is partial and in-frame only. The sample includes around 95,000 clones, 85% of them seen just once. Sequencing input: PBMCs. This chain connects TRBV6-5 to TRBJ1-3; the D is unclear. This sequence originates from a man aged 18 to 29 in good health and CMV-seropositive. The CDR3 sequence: CASSGSSGNTIYF. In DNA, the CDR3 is TGTGCCAGCAGCGGTAGCTCTGGAAACACCATATATTTT.